This T cell receptor beta chain was obtained from a study of cytomegalovirus exposure and HLA in healthy donors. General study results and limits: No immune exposure information besides CMV serostatus was available. Presence/absence analyses rested on an assumption that sequencing depth was roughly uniform across donors. With DRB1 most and HLA-C fewest, TCR association rates differed between HLA loci in a later analysis. Later analysis indicated greater clonal expansion among HLA-associated TCR beta chains than among equally common other chains.

The PCR contained 60 Vbeta and 13 Jbeta primers. Sequencing was performed with immunoSEQ multiplex PCR; in TCRdb, only in-frame clones are kept and a portion is missing. The sample holds some 96,000 clones, around 64% seen once. About this clone: Its target is not known.

CDR1 is SGHNT, CDR2 YYREEE, per germline (reference sequence). The length of the CDR3 is 15 residues. V shed 4 bases and J shed 3 bases, with 16 bases lying between them. The clonotype comes from a man in his 60s in good health and CMV-seronegative. The sequenced sample was PBMCs. The chain has TRBV5-4 and TRBJ2-5, with D possibly being TRBD1 (6 bases). The CDR3 spells CASSLRGRGKETQYF. CDR3 coding DNA: TGTGCCAGCAGCCTTAGGGGCAGGGGTAAAGAGACCCAGTACTTC.